These T cell receptor beta chains were read from a single sample in a study of cytomegalovirus exposure and HLA in healthy donors. Libraries were prepared by immunoSEQ multiplex PCR; TCRdb keeps only in-frame clonotypes and omits some of them. The sample lists around 150,000 clones, more than 70% occurring once. Sequences were obtained from PBMCs. The receptor source for this set is a woman in her thirties or forties in good health and CMV-seronegative. The CDR3 runs from the conserved cysteine through the conserved F or W. The D gene is left open where the match is weak. Some rows mark clone size as missing; the rest say once, few, many or name a class of expanded clone.

NA,NA,TRBV28,TRBJ1-1,TGTGCCAGCAGTTTGGCCCCGATGAACACTGAAGCTTTCTTT,CASSLAPMNTEAFF
TRBD1,NA,TRBV5-4,TRBJ1-6,TGTGCCAGCACCTCCGGGACAGGGGGTTCACCCCTCCACTTT,CASTSGTGGSPLHF
NA,NA,TRBV4-1,TRBJ1-2,TGCGCCAGCAGCCAAGATCGGTCCGGTGGCTACACCTTC,CASSQDRSGGYTF
NA,NA,TRBV7-9,TRBJ2-2,TGTGCCAGCAGCTCCGAGTACACCGGGGAGCTGTTTTTT,CASSSEYTGELFF
NA,NA,TRBV15,TRBJ2-5,TGTGCCACCAGCAGAGAATTGGGCGGGGAGTACCAAGAGACCCAGTACTTC,CATSRELGGEYQETQYF
TRBD2,once,TRBV5-4,TRBJ2-1,TGTGCCAGCAGAGCCGGTAGCGGGAGCTCCTACAATGAGCAGTTCTTC,CASRAGSGSSYNEQFF
TRBD1,few,TRBV9,TRBJ2-1,TGTGCCAGCAGCGTAGGCAGGGGGAGTTGGGTCCATGAGCAGTTCTTC,CASSVGRGSWVHEQFF
NA,few,TRBV5-6,TRBJ1-1,TGTGCCAGCAGCTTGGCCAATGGGGGAGGGGACTCTGAAGCTTTCTTT,CASSLANGGGDSEAFF
TRBD2,NA,TRBV5-1,TRBJ2-3,TGCGCCAGCACCGGACTAGCGGGGGGGCTAGCCACAGATACGCAGTATTTT,CASTGLAGGLATDTQYF
TRBD2,NA,TRBV5-1,TRBJ2-3,TGCGCCAGCAGCTTGGTACTAGCGGGGGGAACAGATACGCAGTATTTT,CASSLVLAGGTDTQYF
NA,once,TRBV27,TRBJ1-2,TGTGCCAGCAGTTTATCGCCCACAGGGCGGGGCTACACCTTC,CASSLSPTGRGYTF
TRBD2,NA,TRBV28,TRBJ2-7,TGTGCCAGCAGTTTAAACGGGGTCGGACTAGAGTCCTACGAGCAGTACTTC,CASSLNGVGLESYEQYF
TRBD1,once,TRBV10-3,TRBJ2-7,TGTGCCATCAAGGCCGGGACAGGGACCCACGAGCAGTACTTC,CAIKAGTGTHEQYF
TRBD2,NA,TRBV5-1,TRBJ2-1,TGCGCCAGCAGCTTGGCTAGCGGGAACACCTACAATGAGCAGTTCTTC,CASSLASGNTYNEQFF
NA,NA,TRBV19,TRBJ1-5,TGTGCCAGTGCCCGGGAGGGGCTCAACAATCAGCCCCAGCATTTT,CASAREGLNNQPQHF
TRBD1,NA,TRBV5-1,TRBJ1-2,TGCGCCAGCAGCTTGACAGGGGTCTATGGCTACACCTTC,CASSLTGVYGYTF
NA,NA,TRBV9,TRBJ2-5,TGTGCCAGCAGCGTAGCTGGGGCAGCCGAGACCCAGTACTTC,CASSVAGAAETQYF
NA,NA,TRBV5-6,TRBJ2-5,TGTGCCAGCAGCCTCATGGTCGGGGAGACCCAGTACTTC,CASSLMVGETQYF
TRBD1,NA,TRBV5-1,TRBJ2-2,TGCGCCAGCAGCTTGTTGACAGGGGGCGACACCGGGGAGCTGTTTTTT,CASSLLTGGDTGELFF
TRBD1,NA,TRBV6-1,TRBJ1-5,TGTGCCAGCAGTGAGATGACAGGGGTGGGCAATCAGCCCCAGCATTTT,CASSEMTGVGNQPQHF
NA,NA,TRBV2,TRBJ2-1,TGTGCCAGGGAGGGGGGGCGCGTAGGGCCCGAGCAGTTCTTC,CAREGGRVGPEQFF
TRBD1,once,TRBV7-9,TRBJ2-5,TGTGCCAAAGGGGGCCAAGGGGAGACCCAGTACTTC,CAKGGQGETQYF
TRBD2,once,TRBV6-4,TRBJ2-1,TGTGCCAGCAGTGTCACTGGCGGGAGAGAGAATGAGCAGTTCTTC,CASSVTGGRENEQFF
TRBD1,NA,TRBV5-4,TRBJ2-1,TGTGCCAGCAGCAACCCGGGACAGGGGGCATTCGATGAGCAGTTCTTC,CASSNPGQGAFDEQFF
NA,NA,TRBV18,TRBJ1-5,TGTGCCAGCTCACCTGGCCAGGTGAGCAATCAGCCCCAGCATTTT,CASSPGQVSNQPQHF
TRBD2,NA,TRBV18,TRBJ2-7,TGTGCCAGCTCACCGGCGGGGGGCTACGAGCAGTACTTC,CASSPAGGYEQYF
NA,few,TRBV7-9,TRBJ1-1,TGTGCCAGCAGCTTAGTTTTAGCGGGGGCTGAAGCTTTCTTT,CASSLVLAGAEAFF
NA,few,TRBV27,TRBJ2-1,TGTGCCAGCAGTTTATGGAGGGGATATGAGCAGTTCTTC,CASSLWRGYEQFF
NA,NA,TRBV10-2,TRBJ2-2,TGCGCCAGCAGTGAATTGCGGGCGGACACCGGGGAGCTGTTTTTT,CASSELRADTGELFF
TRBD1,NA,TRBV29-1,TRBJ2-3,TGCAGCGTAGGAACAGGGGGCTCCAGCACAGATACGCAGTATTTT,CSVGTGGSSTDTQYF
NA,NA,TRBV15,TRBJ1-2,TGTGCCACCAGCATAAGCGGACGGGCATATGGCTACACCTTC,CATSISGRAYGYTF
NA,NA,TRBV28,TRBJ1-5,TGTGCCAGCAGTCCTCAGAGGGGGAGTTATAGCAATCAGCCCCAGCATTTT,CASSPQRGSYSNQPQHF
NA,NA,TRBV6-6,TRBJ1-2,TGTGCCAGCAGTTACTCGGGGGCGAACTATGGCTACACCTTC,CASSYSGANYGYTF
TRBD2,NA,TRBV4-1,TRBJ2-2,TGCGCCAGCAGCCAAATCGTAAGCGGGAGACGTCCCGGGGAGCTGTTTTTT,CASSQIVSGRRPGELFF
NA,NA,TRBV9,TRBJ2-3,TGTGCCAGCAGCGAGGGGCAGGTGAGCACAGATACGCAGTATTTT,CASSEGQVSTDTQYF
NA,few,TRBV7-2,TRBJ2-5,TGTGCCAGCAGCTTAGTAGGGGGGGGGAGGGAGACCCAGTACTTC,CASSLVGGGRETQYF
TRBD1,NA,TRBV18,TRBJ1-2,TGTGCCAGCTCACCTGACAGGGTTCGTGATGGCTACACCTTC,CASSPDRVRDGYTF
NA,NA,TRBV2,TRBJ2-7,TGTGCCAGCAGTGGTGGGCAGGCTACCTACGAGCAGTACTTC,CASSGGQATYEQYF
NA,NA,TRBV9,TRBJ1-6,TGTGCCAGCAGCCCTCAAGGGGGTTATAATTCACCCCTCCACTTT,CASSPQGGYNSPLHF
TRBD2,few,TRBV6-1,TRBJ2-7,TGTGCCAGCAACCAAGGGACTAGCGCGTACGAGCAGTACTTC,CASNQGTSAYEQYF
NA,NA,TRBV18,TRBJ1-3,TGTGCCAGCTCGGCCAGGTCGTCCGGAAACACCATATATTTT,CASSARSSGNTIYF
NA,NA,TRBV19,TRBJ1-3,TGTGCCAGTCGGCCGGACACCTCTGGAAACACCATATATTTT,CASRPDTSGNTIYF
TRBD1,NA,TRBV10-3,TRBJ2-7,TGTGCCATCAGTGAGGGAGGGACAGGGGGCGATAGCGAGCAGTACTTC,CAISEGGTGGDSEQYF
NA,NA,TRBV19,TRBJ2-3,TGTGCCAGTAGTATAGAGGAGACAGAATACACAGATACGCAGTATTTT,CASSIEETEYTDTQYF
TRBD1,NA,TRBV2,TRBJ1-4,TGTGCCAGCAGCGACCTTAGACAGGGCCCTCTGTTTTTT,CASSDLRQGPLFF
NA,NA,TRBV29-1,TRBJ2-2,TGCAGCGTTGATTTACACAGGGCCGGGGAGCTGTTTTTT,CSVDLHRAGELFF
NA,NA,TRBV29-1,TRBJ2-5,TGCAGCCACAGGGATGTGGAGACCCAGTACTTC,CSHRDVETQYF
TRBD1,few,TRBV29-1,TRBJ1-1,TGCAGCGTTGAGCGGGACAGGTGGGACACTGAAGCTTTCTTT,CSVERDRWDTEAFF
NA,NA,TRBV18,TRBJ1-5,TGTGCCAGCTCACCACGCCCAATCGACGGGGAGCCCCAGCATTTT,CASSPRPIDGEPQHF
TRBD1,NA,TRBV25-1,TRBJ2-1,TGTGCCAGCAGTGAATCTGAGACAGGGGATGAGCAGTTCTTC,CASSESETGDEQFF
NA,NA,TRBV5-1,TRBJ2-3,TGCGCCAGCAGCATGGAATTACAGGGTGCAGATACGCAGTATTTT,CASSMELQGADTQYF
TRBD1,NA,TRBV18,TRBJ1-1,TGTGCCAGCTCACCCGGGACAGGGAACACTGAAGCTTTCTTT,CASSPGTGNTEAFF